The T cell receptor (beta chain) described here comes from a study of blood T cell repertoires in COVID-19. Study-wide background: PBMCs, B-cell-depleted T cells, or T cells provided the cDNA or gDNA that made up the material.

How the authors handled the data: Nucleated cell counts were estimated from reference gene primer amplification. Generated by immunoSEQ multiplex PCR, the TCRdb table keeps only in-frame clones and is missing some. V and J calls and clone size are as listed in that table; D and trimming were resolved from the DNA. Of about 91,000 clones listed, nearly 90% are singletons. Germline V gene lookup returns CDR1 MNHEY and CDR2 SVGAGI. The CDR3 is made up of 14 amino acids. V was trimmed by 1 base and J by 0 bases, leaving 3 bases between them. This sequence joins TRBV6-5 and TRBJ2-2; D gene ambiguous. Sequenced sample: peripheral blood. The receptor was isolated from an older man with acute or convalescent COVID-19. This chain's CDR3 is CASSYFSNTGELFF. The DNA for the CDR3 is TGTGCCAGCAGTTACTTCTCGAACACCGGGGAGCTGTTTTTT.